This T cell receptor (beta chain) was captured in a study of T cells in Graves' hyperthyroidism and ophthalmopathy (dated by TCRdb to 2018 to 2020). A note on the overall study: Peripheral blood was collected at initial diagnosis, before any treatment. To identify TCR V-J signatures that set the groups apart, the researchers used a discovery cohort of 90 to 100 patients, made up of under 45 with Graves' ophthalmopathy and 57 with stable Graves' hyperthyroidism. An independent validation cohort of around 20 hyperthyroidism patients and about 16 patients who later progressed to ophthalmopathy tested prospective prediction of ophthalmopathy. The 100 discovery patients were divided at random into training and test sets in a 7:3 ratio. The study also compared thyroid tissue and blood T-cell repertoires from several Graves' hyperthyroidism patients. After sampling, hyperthyroidism patients received methimazole starting at 30 mg daily, and ophthalmopathy patients received high-dose intravenous methylprednisolone. TCR Vbeta CDR3 sequencing of 120 to 150 peripheral blood samples (roughly 43 ophthalmopathy, over 70 hyperthyroidism and approximately 17 progressor patients) is reported in the paper. The paper's findings and limits, for the study overall: No statistical method was used to set the sample size in advance, and investigators knew the group allocation. A 13 V-J signature model separated ophthalmopathy from stable hyperthyroidism, with around 88% sensitivity and about 81% specificity in cross-validation and 80%/75% in testing. Most expanded thyroid clonotypes (frequency above 0.001) were also found in blood, which suggests that blood repertoires may mirror thyroid immune responses. During validation, the model predicted progression to ophthalmopathy a median of around 6 months ahead of onset, with around 71% sensitivity and almost 75% specificity.

In the ophthalmopathy patients, disease was moderately to severely active, with a Clinical Activity Score of 3 or more, a NOSPECS grade of 4 or more, and a duration of less than 3 months. Any patient with an uncontrolled infection, another autoimmune disease, pregnancy or lactation was excluded. Clinical symptoms, serum thyroxine and TRAb, thyroid ultrasound, and orbital computed tomography formed the basis for the diagnoses. Ficoll-Paque density gradient centrifugation was used to isolate PBMCs from approximately 10 ml of fresh peripheral blood. Total RNA was extracted with Trizol reagent, and quality was checked on an Agilent 2100 Bioanalyzer. Trimming removed 2 bases from V and 5 bases from J, leaving 13 bases between the germline ends. From the cysteine through the phenylalanine, the CDR3 covers 14 amino acids. The read is trimmed to its CDR3 DNA, 42 bases read in frame from base 1. Taken from the germline V gene, the CDR1 and CDR2 loops are SGHRS and YFSETQ.

Points on this clonotype: Its antigen specificity is not known. Base quality data are lacking; no much larger clone is found one base away.

TCR beta CDR3 regions were amplified from RNA transcripts. The TCR CDR3 was subjected to a first round of RT-PCR using the HTBI primer set and the Qiagen OneStep RT-PCR kit. Libraries were constructed in a second round of multiplex PCR, after which size selection and purification were performed. Sequencing of the libraries was done on an Illumina HiSeq2000 using paired-end 100 bp reads. As for the original processing: SOAPnuke was used to process the raw data, removing reads that contained adapters or uncalled bases, had a mean Phred below 15, or lacked an exact match to the constant primer or identifier. COPE v1.2.5 was used to merge the high-quality paired reads, and each unique nucleotide sequence was defined as a clonotype. MiTCR v1.1 was used to align clonotypes to the IMGT TRBV, TRBD and TRBJ reference segments. Analysis was restricted to V-J combinations with a frequency above 0.0001, which covered just over 98% of repertoires. A TCS score was defined as the ratio between F50 (clonal expansion) and ExV (chaos), using BLOSUM62-based TCRdist between CDR3 peptides within each V-J. Welch's t-statistics and random forest reduced several hundred V-J features to about 12, which were used in a naive Bayes classifier (R e1071). Clones were called with MiXCR by TCRdb after fastp trimmed the public reads at Q25, and only in-frame beta chains were retained. CDR3 protein duplicates are merged, each entry listing the most common genes and DNA. The V and J calls were not made by the authors but by TCRdb's processing. This sample is represented by about half a million distinct CDR3 sequences; roughly a sixth of them were singletons. The top ten hold 25% to 30% of the sample.

Source material: blood. The rearranged chain carries TRBV5-1 and TRBJ2-5; the D gene cannot be named for sure. This receptor was obtained from a woman in her twenties or thirties with Graves' ophthalmopathy. The nucleotides are TGCGCCAGCAGCTTAGTCACGGGTGGGGAGACCCAGTACTTC. This translates into CASSLVTGGETQYF.